The clone carrying this TCR beta chain was found many times. Its antigen is as yet unknown. Molecular barcoded adaptors covering alpha/delta and beta/gamma chains were used on 400 to 450 ng RNA. Via MiXCR, TCRdb re-called the reads, giving one row per CDR3 protein. Altogether 46,000 or so distinct CDR3 sequences are present, roughly 19% being singletons, with the ten largest covering just over 15%. The CDR3 is made up of 17 amino acids. Deletions cut 1 base from V and 2 bases from J, with 12 bases between. The germline CDR1 and CDR2 sequences are SEHNR and FQNEAQ (reference sequence). The sample comes from a study of read filtering for tumor transcriptome and immune sequencing. General study findings and limits: Without single-read clonotypes, shared clonotype proportions correlated more between IR-seq and RNA-seq.

V usage is TRBV7-9 and J usage is TRBJ2-6; no definite D call. The sequence came from a donor at least 40 years old with multiple myeloma. The sample consisted of a population of CD138-negative cells sorted from bone marrow. The CDR3 nucleotides are TGTGCCAGCAGCTTAGGGAACCGCGTACCTGGGGCCAACGTCCTGACTTTC. Amino acids: CASSLGNRVPGANVLTF.